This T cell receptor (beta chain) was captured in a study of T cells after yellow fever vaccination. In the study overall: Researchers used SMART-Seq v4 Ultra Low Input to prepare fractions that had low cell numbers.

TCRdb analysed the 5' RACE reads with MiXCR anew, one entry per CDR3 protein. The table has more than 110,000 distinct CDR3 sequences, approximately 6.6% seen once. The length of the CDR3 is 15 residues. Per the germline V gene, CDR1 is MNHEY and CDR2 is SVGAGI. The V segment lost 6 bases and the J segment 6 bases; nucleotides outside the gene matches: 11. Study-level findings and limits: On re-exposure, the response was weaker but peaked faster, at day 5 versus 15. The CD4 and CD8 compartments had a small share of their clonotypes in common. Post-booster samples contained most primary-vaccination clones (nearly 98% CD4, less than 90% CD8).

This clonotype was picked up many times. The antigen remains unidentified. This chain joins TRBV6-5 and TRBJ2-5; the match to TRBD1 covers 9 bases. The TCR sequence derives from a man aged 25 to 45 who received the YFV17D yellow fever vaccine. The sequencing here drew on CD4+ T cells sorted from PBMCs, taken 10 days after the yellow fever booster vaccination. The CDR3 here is CASRISQGAGKTQYF. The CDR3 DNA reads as TGTGCCAGCAGGATATCACAGGGGGCGGGAAAGACCCAGTACTTC.